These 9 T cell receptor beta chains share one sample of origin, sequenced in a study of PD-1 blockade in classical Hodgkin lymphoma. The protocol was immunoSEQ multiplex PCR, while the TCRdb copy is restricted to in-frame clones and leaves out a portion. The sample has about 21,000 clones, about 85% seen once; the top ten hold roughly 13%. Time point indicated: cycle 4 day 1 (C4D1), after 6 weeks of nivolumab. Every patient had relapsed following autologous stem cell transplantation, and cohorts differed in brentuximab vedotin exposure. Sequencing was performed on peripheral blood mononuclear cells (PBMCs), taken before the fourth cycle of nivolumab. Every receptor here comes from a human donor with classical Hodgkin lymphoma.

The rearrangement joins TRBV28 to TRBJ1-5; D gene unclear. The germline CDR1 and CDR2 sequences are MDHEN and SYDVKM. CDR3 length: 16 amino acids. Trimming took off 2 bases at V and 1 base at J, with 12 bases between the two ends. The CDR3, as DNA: TGTGCCAGCAGTTTAGGGGTTGTTTTGAGCAATCAGCCCCAGCATTTT. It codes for CASSLGVVLSNQPQHF.

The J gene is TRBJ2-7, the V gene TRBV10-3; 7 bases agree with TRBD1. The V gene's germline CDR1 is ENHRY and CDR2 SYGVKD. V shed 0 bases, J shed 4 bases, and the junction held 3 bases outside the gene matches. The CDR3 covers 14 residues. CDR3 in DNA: TGTGCCATCAGTGAGTCCGCAGGGGGTTACGAGCAGTACTTC. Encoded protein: CAISESAGGYEQYF.

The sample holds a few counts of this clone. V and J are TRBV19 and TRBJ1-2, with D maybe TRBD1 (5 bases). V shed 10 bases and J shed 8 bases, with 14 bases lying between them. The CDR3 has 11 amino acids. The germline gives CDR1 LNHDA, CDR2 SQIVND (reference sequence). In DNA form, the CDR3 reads TGTGCCACCGAGAGAGGGGCGGGCTACACCTTC. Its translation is CATERGAGYTF.

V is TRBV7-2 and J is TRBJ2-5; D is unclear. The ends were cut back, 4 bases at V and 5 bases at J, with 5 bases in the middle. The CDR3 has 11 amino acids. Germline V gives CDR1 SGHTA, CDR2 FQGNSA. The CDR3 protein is CASSSRETQYF. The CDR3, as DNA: TGTGCCAGCAGCTCTAGGGAGACCCAGTACTTC.

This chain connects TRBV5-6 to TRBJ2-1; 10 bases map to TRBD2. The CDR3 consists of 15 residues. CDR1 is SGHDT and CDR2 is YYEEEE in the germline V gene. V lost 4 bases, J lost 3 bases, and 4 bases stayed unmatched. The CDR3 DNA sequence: TGTGCCAGCAGCCCTCTAGCGGGAGTCTACAATGAGCAGTTCTTC. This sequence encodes CASSPLAGVYNEQFF.

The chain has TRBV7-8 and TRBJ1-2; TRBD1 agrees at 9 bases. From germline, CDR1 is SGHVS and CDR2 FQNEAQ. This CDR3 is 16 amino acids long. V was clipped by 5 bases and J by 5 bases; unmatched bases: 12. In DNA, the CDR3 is TGTGCCAGCAGCAACCGGGACAGGGCCCTACTTTATGGCTACACCTTC. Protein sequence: CASSNRDRALLYGYTF.

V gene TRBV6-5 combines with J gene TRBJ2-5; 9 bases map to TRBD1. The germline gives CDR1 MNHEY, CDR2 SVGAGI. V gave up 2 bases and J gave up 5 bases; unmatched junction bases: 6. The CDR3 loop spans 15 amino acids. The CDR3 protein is CASSYHTGGGETQYF. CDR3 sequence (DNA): TGTGCCAGCAGTTACCACACAGGGGGCGGTGAGACCCAGTACTTC.

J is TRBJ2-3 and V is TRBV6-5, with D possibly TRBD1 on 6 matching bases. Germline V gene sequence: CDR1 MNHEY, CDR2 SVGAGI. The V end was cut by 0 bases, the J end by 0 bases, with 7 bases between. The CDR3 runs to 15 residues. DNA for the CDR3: TGTGCCAGCAGTTACTCGGGGGCTAGCACAGATACGCAGTATTTT. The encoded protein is CASSYSGASTDTQYF.

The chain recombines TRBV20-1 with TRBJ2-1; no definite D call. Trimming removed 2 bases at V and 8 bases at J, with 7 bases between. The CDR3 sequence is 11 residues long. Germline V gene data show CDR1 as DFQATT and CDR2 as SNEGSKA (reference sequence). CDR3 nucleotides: TGCAGTGCTAGAAGGGCGGATGAGCAGTTCTTC. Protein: CSARRADEQFF.